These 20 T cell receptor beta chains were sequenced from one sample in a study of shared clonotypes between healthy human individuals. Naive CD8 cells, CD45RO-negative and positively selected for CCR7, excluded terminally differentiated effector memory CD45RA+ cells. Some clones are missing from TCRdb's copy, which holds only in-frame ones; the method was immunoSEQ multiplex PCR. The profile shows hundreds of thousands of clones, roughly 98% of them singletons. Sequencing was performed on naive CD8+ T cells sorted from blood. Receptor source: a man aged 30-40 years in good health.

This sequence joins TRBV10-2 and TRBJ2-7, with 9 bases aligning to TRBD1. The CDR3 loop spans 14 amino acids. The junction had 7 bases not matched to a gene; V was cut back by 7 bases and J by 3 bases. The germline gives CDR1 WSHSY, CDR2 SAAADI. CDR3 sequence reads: CASTWTGAYYEQYF. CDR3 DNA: TGCGCCAGCACCTGGACAGGGGCCTACTACGAGCAGTACTTC.

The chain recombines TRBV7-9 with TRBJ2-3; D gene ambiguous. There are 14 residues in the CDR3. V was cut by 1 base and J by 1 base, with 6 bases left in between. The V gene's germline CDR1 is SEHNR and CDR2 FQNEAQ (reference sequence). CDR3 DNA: TGTGCCAGCAGCTTAGTTTTACGCACAGATACGCAGTATTTT. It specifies CASSLVLRTDTQYF.

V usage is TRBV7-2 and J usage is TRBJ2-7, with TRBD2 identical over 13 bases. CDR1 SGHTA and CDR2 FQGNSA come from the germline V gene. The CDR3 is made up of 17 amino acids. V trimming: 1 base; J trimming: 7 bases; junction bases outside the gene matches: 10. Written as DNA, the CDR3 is TGTGCCAGCAGCTTAGGCCCGGGACTAGCGGGATCTCATGAGCAGTACTTC. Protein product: CASSLGPGLAGSHEQYF.

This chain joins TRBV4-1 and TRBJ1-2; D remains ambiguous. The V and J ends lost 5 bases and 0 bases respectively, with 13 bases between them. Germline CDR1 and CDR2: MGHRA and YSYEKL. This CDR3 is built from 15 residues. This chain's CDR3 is CASSAQRGANYGYTF. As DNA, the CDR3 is TGCGCCAGCAGCGCTCAGAGAGGAGCTAACTATGGCTACACCTTC.

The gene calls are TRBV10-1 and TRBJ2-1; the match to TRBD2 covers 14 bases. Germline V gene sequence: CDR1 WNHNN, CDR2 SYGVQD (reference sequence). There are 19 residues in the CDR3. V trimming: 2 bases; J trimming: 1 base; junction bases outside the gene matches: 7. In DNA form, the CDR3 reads TGCGCCAGCAGTGAGAGCGGGACTAGCGGGAGAAGTTCCTACAATGAGCAGTTCTTC. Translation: CASSESGTSGRSSYNEQFF.

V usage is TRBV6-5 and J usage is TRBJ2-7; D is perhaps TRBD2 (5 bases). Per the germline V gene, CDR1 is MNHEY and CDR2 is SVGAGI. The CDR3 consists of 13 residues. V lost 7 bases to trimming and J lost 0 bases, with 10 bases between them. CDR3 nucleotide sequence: TGTGCCAGCAAGCCCACTAGCTCCTACGAGCAGTACTTC. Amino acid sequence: CASKPTSSYEQYF.

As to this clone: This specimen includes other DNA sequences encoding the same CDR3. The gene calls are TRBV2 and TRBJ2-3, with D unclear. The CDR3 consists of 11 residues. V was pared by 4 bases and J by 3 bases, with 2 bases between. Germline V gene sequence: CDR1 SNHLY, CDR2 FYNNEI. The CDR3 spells CASSVTDTQYF. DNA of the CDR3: TGTGCCAGCAGTGTAACAGATACGCAGTATTTT.

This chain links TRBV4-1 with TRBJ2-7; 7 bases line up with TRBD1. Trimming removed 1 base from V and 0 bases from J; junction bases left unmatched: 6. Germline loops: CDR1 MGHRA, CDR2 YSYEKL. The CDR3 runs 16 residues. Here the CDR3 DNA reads TGCGCCAGCAGCCAAGCCCCAGGGGACAGCTCCTACGAGCAGTACTTC. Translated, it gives CASSQAPGDSSYEQYF.

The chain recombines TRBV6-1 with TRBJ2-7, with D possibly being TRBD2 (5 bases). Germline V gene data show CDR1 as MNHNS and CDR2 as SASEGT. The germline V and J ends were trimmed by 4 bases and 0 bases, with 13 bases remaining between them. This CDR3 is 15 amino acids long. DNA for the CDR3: TGTGCCAGCAGTGTCGAGGGAGACTACTCCTACGAGCAGTACTTC. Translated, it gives CASSVEGDYSYEQYF.

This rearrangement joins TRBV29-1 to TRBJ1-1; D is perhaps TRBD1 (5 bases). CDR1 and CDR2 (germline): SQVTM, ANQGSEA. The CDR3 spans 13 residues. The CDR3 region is CTYRRGMNTEAFF. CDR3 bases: TGCACCTACCGACGGGGGATGAACACTGAAGCTTTCTTT.

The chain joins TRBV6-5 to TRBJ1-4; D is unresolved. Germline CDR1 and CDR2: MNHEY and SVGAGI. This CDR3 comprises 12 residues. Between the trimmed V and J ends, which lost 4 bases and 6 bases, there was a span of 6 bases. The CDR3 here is CASSSRDEKLFF. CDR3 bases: TGTGCCAGCAGTTCCAGAGATGAAAAACTGTTTTTT.

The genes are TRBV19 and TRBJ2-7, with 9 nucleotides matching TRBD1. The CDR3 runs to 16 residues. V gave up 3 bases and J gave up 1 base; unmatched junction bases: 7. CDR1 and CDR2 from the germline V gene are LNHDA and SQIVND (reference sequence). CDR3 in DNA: TGTGCCAGTAGTATCCCTCCGGGACAGGGTTCCTACGAGCAGTACTTC. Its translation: CASSIPPGQGSYEQYF.

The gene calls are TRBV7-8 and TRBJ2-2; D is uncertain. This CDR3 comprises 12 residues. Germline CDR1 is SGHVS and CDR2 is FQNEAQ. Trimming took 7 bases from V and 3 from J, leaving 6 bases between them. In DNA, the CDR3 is TGTGCCAGCATTCGCGACACCGGGGAGCTGTTTTTT. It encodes CASIRDTGELFF.

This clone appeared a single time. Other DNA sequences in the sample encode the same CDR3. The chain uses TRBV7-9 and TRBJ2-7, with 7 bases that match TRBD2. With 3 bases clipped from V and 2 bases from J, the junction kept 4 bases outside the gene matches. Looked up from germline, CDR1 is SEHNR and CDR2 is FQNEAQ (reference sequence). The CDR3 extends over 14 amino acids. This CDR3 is CASSLTSKAYEQYF. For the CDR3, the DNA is TGTGCCAGCAGCTTGACTAGCAAGGCCTACGAGCAGTACTTC.

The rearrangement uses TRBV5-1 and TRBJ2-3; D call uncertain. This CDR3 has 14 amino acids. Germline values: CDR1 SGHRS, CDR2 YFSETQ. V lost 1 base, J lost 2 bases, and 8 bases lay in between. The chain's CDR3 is CASSLHPPTDTQYF. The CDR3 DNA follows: TGCGCCAGCAGCTTGCACCCGCCCACAGATACGCAGTATTTT. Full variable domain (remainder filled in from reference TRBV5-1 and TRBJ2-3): KAGVTQTPRYLIKTRGQQVTLSCSPISGHRSVSWYQQTPGQGLQFLFEYFSETQRNKGNFPGRFSGRQFSNSRSEMNVSTLELGDSALYLCASSLHPPTDTQYFGPGTRLTVL.

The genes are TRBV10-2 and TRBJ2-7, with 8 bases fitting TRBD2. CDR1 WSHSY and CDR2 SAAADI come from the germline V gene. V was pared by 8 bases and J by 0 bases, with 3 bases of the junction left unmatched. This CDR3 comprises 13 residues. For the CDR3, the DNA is TGCGCCAGCGCAAGCGGGAGCTCCTACGAGCAGTACTTC. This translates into CASASGSSYEQYF.

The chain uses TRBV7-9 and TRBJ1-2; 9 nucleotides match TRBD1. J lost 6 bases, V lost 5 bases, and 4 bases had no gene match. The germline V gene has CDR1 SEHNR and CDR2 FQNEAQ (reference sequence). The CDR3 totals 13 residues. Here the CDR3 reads CASSPQGADGYTF. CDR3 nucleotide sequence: TGTGCCAGCAGCCCACAGGGGGCGGATGGCTACACCTTC.

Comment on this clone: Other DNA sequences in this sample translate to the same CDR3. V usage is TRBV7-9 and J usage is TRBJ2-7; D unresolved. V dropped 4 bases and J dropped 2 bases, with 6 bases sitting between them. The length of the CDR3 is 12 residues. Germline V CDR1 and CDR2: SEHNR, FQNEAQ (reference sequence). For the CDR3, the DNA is TGTGCCAGCAGCTCAGGCCCCTACGAGCAGTACTTC. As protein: CASSSGPYEQYF.

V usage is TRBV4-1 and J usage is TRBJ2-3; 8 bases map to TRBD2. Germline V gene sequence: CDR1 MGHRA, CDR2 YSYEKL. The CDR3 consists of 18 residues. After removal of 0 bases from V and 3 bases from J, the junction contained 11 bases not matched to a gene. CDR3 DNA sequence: TGCGCCAGCAGCCAAGATCAAAGCGGGGGAGGGGTAACAGATACGCAGTATTTT. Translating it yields CASSQDQSGGGVTDTQYF.

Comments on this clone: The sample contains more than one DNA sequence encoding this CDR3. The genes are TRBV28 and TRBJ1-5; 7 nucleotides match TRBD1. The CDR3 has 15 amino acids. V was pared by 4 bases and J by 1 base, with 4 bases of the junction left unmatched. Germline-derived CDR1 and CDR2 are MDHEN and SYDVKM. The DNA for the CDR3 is TGTGCCAGCAGTTCCGGGACAGTCAGCAATCAGCCCCAGCATTTT. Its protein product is CASSSGTVSNQPQHF.